This T cell receptor (beta chain) is drawn from a study of immune characterization of retroperitoneal liposarcoma (dated by TCRdb to between 2017 and 2020). Details on this clonotype: The antigen this receptor binds is unknown. Per-base qualities were not stored, and no clone one base away is much larger.

Library preparation employed PCR. Sequenced using a NextSeq 500. The public sequencing data were trimmed at Q25 with fastp and processed into clonotypes with MiXCR by TCRdb, which kept only in-frame beta chains. When rows share a CDR3 protein, they turn into one entry using the most common DNA and genes. In all, the sample holds 9,000 to 13,000 distinct CDR3 sequences, and around 30% of those were seen once. 7.5% to 8.5% of the sample comes from the top ten. The specimen was tumor tissue. The TCR was taken from a male donor with retroperitoneal liposarcoma.

The DNA sequence is as follows: TGTGCCAGCAGCACCCCCGACGATGAGCAGTACTTC. Protein translation: CASSTPDDEQYF. The chain is encoded by TRBV7-6 joined to TRBJ2-1; the D gene remains uncertain. The DNA end is more similar to TRBJ2-7, so the J call may be wrong. From the germline V gene, CDR1 is SGHVS and CDR2 is FNYEAQ. The CDR3 starts with the cysteine, ends with the phenylalanine, and has 12 residues. Only the CDR3 DNA is retained, 36 bases long and in frame from the first base.